This TCR beta chain was observed in a study of blood T cell repertoires in COVID-19 (dated by TCRdb to 2018 to 2021). Regarding the study in general: Collaborator samples came from the United States, Italy and Spain and covered acute and convalescent phases of COVID-19. Deeply sampled blood TCRbeta repertoires from subjects exposed to, actively infected with, or recovered from COVID-19 were included in the dataset. Where HLA class I and class II types were available, the types were taken from metadata supplied by the sample provider, not from assay-based typing. A freely available public database, intended as a resource for researchers studying the immune response to SARS-CoV-2, is where the repertoires were released. Samples were obtained from the ongoing ImmuneRACE study (first 160 participants) and from 1,254 subjects provided by 6 global collaborators. The prospective study material was composed of cDNA or gDNA derived from T cells, B-cell-depleted T cells, or PBMCs. Sample metadata almost always included a de-identified subject ID, COVID-19 status, age in years and sex.

Samples from volunteer blood donors who had recovered from COVID-19 were contributed by a second Seattle source. Whole blood was collected in K2EDTA tubes by collaborating institutions according to the institutions' own protocols. For TCRbeta analysis, collaborator samples were shipped as frozen whole blood, as isolated PBMCs, or as DNA extracted from either sample type. The immunoSEQ Assay, a bias-controlled multiplex PCR, was used to amplify TCRbeta CDR3 regions from genomic DNA. From the authors' description of their analysis: The number of nucleated cells in each sample was estimated from the amplification of reference gene primers within the assay. To quantify the absolute abundance of each unique TCRbeta CDR3 rearrangement, sequence reads were collapsed and filtered. Productive Simpson clonality was computed per sample as the square root of Simpson's diversity index over productive rearrangements. This immuneACCESS table, as held by TCRdb, lists in-frame sequences with V and J called but not all clones. Of the missing ones, under half trace to an unresolved V gene in checked studies; the others have no known cause. The V and J calls and clone size come from that table; D and trimming were worked out from the DNA. This sample is represented by a few hundred thousand clones; roughly 87% of them were singletons. About 4.5% of the sample comes from the top ten.

Sequences LGHDT (CDR1) and YNNKEL (CDR2) are obtained from the germline V gene (reference sequence). The CDR3 has 17 amino acids, counting the end cysteine and phenylalanine. Only the CDR3 DNA stays, 51 bases, in frame from base 1. Trimming takes 3 bases from V and 4 bases from J, and the germline ends sit 21 bases apart. As regards this clone: Its target antigen remains unknown. No base quality information exists; no much larger clone differs at one position.

Broader findings and caveats from the paper: How much clinical and demographic metadata was included differed by source and by participant, and the metadata was provided uncurated.

This receptor was obtained from a woman in her 40s who had recovered from COVID-19. The sequenced material came from peripheral blood. The chain employs TRBV3-1 (or the pseudogene TRBV3-2) and TRBJ1-2; TRBD1 might be the D gene, on 5 matching bases. The sequenced DNA: TGTGCCAGCAGCCACCACGACCCGGGACTTAGGACCTATGGCTACACCTTC. Its translation reads: CASSHHDPGLRTYGYTF.